This TCR beta chain was recorded in a study of cytomegalovirus exposure and HLA in healthy donors. A note on this clone: Its antigen is undetermined.

The CDR3 is made up of 16 amino acids. Deletions cut 1 base from V and 0 bases from J, with 10 bases between. In germline, CDR1 is MNHEY, CDR2 SMNVEV (reference sequence). Study results and caveats: Later analysis associated a missense DCLRE1C variant with TCR beta V- and J-gene trimming. Accounts indicate the classifier identified cytomegalovirus status with strong specificity and sensitivity. The authors reported that TCR beta sequences could predict HLA-A and HLA-B alleles. These predictions were accurate for most subjects in the first cohort.

Primers for the PCR totalled 60 Vbeta and 13 Jbeta. Profiling relied on immunoSEQ multiplex PCR, and the TCRdb table lists in-frame clones only, not all of them. The table includes roughly 150,000 clones, approximately 70% detected once. Sequencing used PBMCs. This receptor was identified in a woman between 18 and 29 years old in good health and CMV-seronegative. The V gene is TRBV27, the J gene TRBJ1-5, with D possibly matching TRBD1 (5 bases). The DNA for the CDR3 is TGTGCCAGCAGTTTATATGCGACAGTTAGCAATCAGCCCCAGCATTTT. Translated: CASSLYATVSNQPQHF.